This T cell receptor beta chain was documented in a study of blood T cells in healthy people across ages. For the second PCR, which ran for about 6 to 11 cycles, a sample-barcoded 5' primer and a J-beta primer mix were used. From the 5' RACE reads, TCRdb called clonotypes with MiXCR, one entry per CDR3 protein. The sample holds 850,000 to 1,100,000 distinct CDR3 sequences; under 40% are singletons and the top ten take around 14%. Germline-derived CDR1 and CDR2 are SEHNR and FQNEAQ (reference sequence). The CDR3 sequence is 13 residues long. Trimming removed 5 bases at V and 7 bases at J, with 12 bases between.

The chain joins TRBV7-9 to TRBJ2-1; D may match TRBD1 or TRBD2 (5 bases each). Sample: blood. This sequence was found in a man aged 18 to 29 in good health. The CDR3 region is CASSGSRENEQFF. CDR3 nucleotides: TGTGCCAGCAGCGGGAGCAGGGAGAATGAGCAGTTCTTC.